Shown below are 21 T cell receptor beta chains from a single sample sequenced in a study of CD8+CD57+ T cells in acquired aplastic anemia (dated by TCRdb to 2017 to 2018). Reads for this sample came from an Illumina HiSeq 2000. TCR beta VDJ combination and CDR3 sequence profiling used genomic DNA as the template. TCRdb trimmed public reads at Q25 via fastp, called clones via MiXCR and kept in-frame beta chains. When rows share a CDR3 protein, they turn into one entry using the most common DNA and genes. Recorded for this sample are hundreds of thousands of distinct CDR3 sequences; about 70% of them occurred a single time. Clones ranked in the top ten supply approximately 3.8% of the sample. Specimen: sorted CD4+, CD8+, or CD8+CD57+ T cells (not recorded which) from PBMCs. The receptor set was obtained from a human donor in good health, serving as a control.

The V call is TRBV7-7, the J call TRBJ1-5; D remains ambiguous. Trimming cost V 0 bases and J 13 bases, with 22 bases left between them. The CDR3 spans 16 residues. The germline V gene has CDR1 SSHAT and CDR2 FNYEAQ (reference sequence). The CDR3 sequence: CASSLATSGRLTDQHF. As DNA, the CDR3 is TGTGCCAGCAGCTTAGCAACGTCCGGGAGACTCACAGATCAGCATTTT.

This chain uses TRBV14 with TRBJ1-1, with TRBD1 identical over 12 bases. CDR3 length: 15 residues. J was trimmed by 6 bases and V by 5 bases; bases with no gene match: 7. The germline gives CDR1 SGHDN, CDR2 FVKESK. CDR3 protein: CASSRGGQGAPEAFF. DNA of the CDR3: TGTGCCAGCAGCAGAGGGGGACAGGGGGCCCCTGAAGCTTTCTTT.

The CDR3 here is CASSTSGTGPMNTEAFF. CDR3 coding DNA: TGTGCCAGTAGTACCTCCGGGACAGGCCCAATGAACACTGAAGCTTTCTTT. The chain employs TRBV19 and TRBJ1-1, with 8 bases identical to TRBD1. The germline V gene encodes CDR1 LNHDA and CDR2 SQIVND (reference sequence). The CDR3 is 17 residues long. Trimming took 4 bases from V and 0 from J; bases not matched to a gene: 10.

The rearrangement joins TRBV10-3 to TRBJ1-5, with a weak D call TRBD1 (5 bases). V lost 0 bases, J lost 11 bases, and 14 bases lay in between. The germline gives CDR1 ENHRY, CDR2 SYGVKD. The CDR3 is 14 residues long. CDR3 loop: CAISESGGVSAQHF. The CDR3 DNA follows: TGTGCCATCAGTGAGTCGGGGGGGGTCTCGGCCCAGCATTTT.

The V gene is TRBV12-3 or TRBV12-4, the J gene TRBJ1-2, with 8 bases lining up with TRBD1. Losses at the gene ends were 9 bases for V and 6 bases for J; bases not matched to a gene: 9. The CDR3 has 13 residues. This chain's CDR3 is CASGGTGPHGYTF. The DNA for the CDR3 is TGTGCCAGTGGGGGGACAGGCCCTCATGGCTACACCTTC.

This clonotype turned up a few times. The chain couples TRBV7-3 to TRBJ2-7; D uncertain. The CDR3 spans 13 residues. Trimming removed 3 bases from V and 6 bases from J, with 12 bases in between. Germline assignment: CDR1 SGHTA and CDR2 FQGTGA. CDR3 in amino acids: CASSLFQEAEQYF. The CDR3, as DNA: TGTGCCAGCAGCTTGTTTCAGGAAGCCGAGCAGTACTTC.

This clonotype was seen many times. The chain joins TRBV29-1 to TRBJ1-1; 7 bases fit TRBD1. Germline V gene sequence: CDR1 SQVTM, CDR2 ANQGSEA. The CDR3 totals 13 residues. After removal of 8 bases from V and 1 base from J, the junction contained 7 bases not matched to a gene. The CDR3 DNA follows: TGCAGCCCAGCGACAGGGAGGAACACTGAAGCTTTCTTT. It specifies CSPATGRNTEAFF.

The chain combines TRBV7-2 with TRBJ1-2; 10 bases line up with TRBD1. The CDR3 totals 16 residues. The junction had 14 bases not matched to a gene; V was cut back by 5 bases and J by 8 bases. From germline, CDR1 is SGHTA and CDR2 FQGNSA. CDR3 coding DNA: TGTGCCAGCAGCGTGCTTCCGGCGGGACAGGGGAGCGGCTACACCTTC. Translating it yields CASSVLPAGQGSGYTF.

The chain is built from TRBV7-9 and TRBJ1-1; D call uncertain. This CDR3 is 13 amino acids long. V was shortened by 6 bases and J by 14 bases, with 22 bases between the two germline ends. Germline CDR1 SEHNR, CDR2 FQNEAQ (reference sequence). The CDR3 nucleotides read TGTGCCAGCAGGGCGACAAATTCACCCGAACACTTCTTT. Its protein is CASRATNSPEHFF.

This clonotype was seen more than once but under ten times. The germline gene is not matched at one end of the junction; a read error may be the cause. This CDR3 reads CASSEEDRVSTEAFF. The CDR3 DNA is TGTGCCAGCAGCGAAGAGGACAGGGTGAGCACTGAAGCTTTCTTT. This chain joins TRBV4-2 and TRBJ1-1, with TRBD1 matching over 8 bases. Looked up from germline, CDR1 is LGHNA and CDR2 is YNFKEQ. This CDR3 spans 15 amino acids.

In DNA form, the CDR3 reads TGTGCCAGCAGTGAAGCGGTTTACGCTTACGCCTTCTTT. This encodes CASSEAVYAYAFF. The rearrangement uses TRBV2 and TRBJ1-1; no firm D call. Germline CDR1 is SNHLY and CDR2 is FYNNEI. V was pared by 0 bases and J by 14 bases, with 16 bases between. This CDR3 has 13 amino acids.

On this clonotype itself: A read error is likely, as this CDR3 ends without the conserved phenylalanine or tryptophan. The limits of the CDR3 on the DNA are not certain, so only TCRdb's listed CDR3 is given. J is TRBJ2-7 and V is TRBV7-2; TRBD1, as called in the table, went unchecked against the DNA. The germline CDR1 and CDR2 sequences are SGHTA and FQGNSA. With termini counted, the CDR3 has 13 amino acids. The CDR3 is CASSLEVRGSYDQ.

This chain joins TRBV25-1 and TRBJ1-2; TRBD1 is a possible D gene (5 bases). There are 15 residues in the CDR3. Germline V gene sequence: CDR1 MGHDK, CDR2 SYGVNS. Trimming cost V 3 bases and J 8 bases, with 19 bases left between them. CDR3 DNA: TGTGCCAGCAGTGATTTAGGGACTGTCTCGGGCGGCTACACCTTC. Translation: CASSDLGTVSGGYTF.

The chain combines TRBV7-2 with TRBJ1-6; TRBD1 matches at 7 bases. Germline trimming cut 6 bases from V and 17 bases from J; bases unmatched to any gene: 19. The CDR3 has 15 amino acids. Germline CDR1 is SGHTA and CDR2 is FQGNSA. CDR3 nucleotides: TGTGCCAGCAGACGACAGGGAGTAGACGAGCAGTACTTCCACTTT. Amino acid sequence: CASRRQGVDEQYFHF.

Worth noting for this clonotype: At one of its ends the junction is not consistent with the germline gene, which may arise from a read error. The chain joins TRBV7-8 to TRBJ1-5, with D perhaps TRBD1 (5 bases). The CDR3 extends over 13 amino acids. Germline lookup yields CDR1 SGHVS and CDR2 FQNEAQ. CDR3 nucleotide sequence: TGTGCCAGCACCGGAGGGGAATATCAGCCCCTGCACTTT. This gives the protein CASTGGEYQPLHF.

This clonotype came up many times. V is TRBV7-2 and J is TRBJ2-5; possible D gene TRBD2, 6 bases. Trimming cost V 4 bases and J 5 bases, with 14 bases left between them. Germline CDR1 and CDR2: SGHTA and FQGNSA. The CDR3 extends over 14 amino acids. This CDR3 is CASSSWASVETQYF. The DNA for the CDR3 is TGTGCCAGCAGCTCATGGGCTAGCGTGGAGACCCAGTACTTC.

This clonotype occurred a few times. This sequence may be a read error, since a much larger clone differs from it by one base. The chain links TRBV19 to TRBJ1-4, with D uncertain. The CDR3 has 14 amino acids. CDR1 is LNHDA, CDR2 SQIVND, per germline (reference sequence). This chain's CDR3 is CASGILGRNEKLFF. DNA of the CDR3: TGTGCCAGTGGTATCCTTGGGAGAAATGAAAAACTGTTTTTT.

This clonotype was counted ten times or more. V is TRBV7-8 and J is TRBJ1-2; 11 positions match TRBD1. This CDR3 comprises 16 residues. The germline gives CDR1 SGHVS, CDR2 FQNEAQ. The V and J ends lost 1 base and 0 bases, in that order; junction bases with no gene match: 1. CDR3 amino acids: CASSLGTGGANYGYTF. The CDR3 nucleotides read TGTGCCAGCAGCTTAGGGACAGGGGGCGCTAACTATGGCTACACCTTC.

In regard to this clonotype: A much larger clone sits a single nucleotide away, making a read error possible. The V call is TRBV3-2, the J call TRBJ1-1. TRBV3-2 is a known pseudogene. CDR3 size: 12 residues. CDR3: CAREGKYTEAFF. The CDR3 DNA follows: TGTGCCAGGGAAGGGAAGTACACTGAAGCTTTCTTT.

Only a few counts were recorded for this clonotype. The J gene is TRBJ2-1, the V gene TRBV7-2; 11 bases line up with TRBD2. The CDR3 is made up of 15 amino acids. CDR1 is SGHTA, CDR2 FQGNSA, per germline. The V gene end was trimmed by 5 bases and the J gene end by 10 bases; junction bases not matched to a gene: 10. CDR3 sequence reads: CASSRVLAGGREQFF. DNA for the CDR3: TGTGCCAGCAGCCGCGTCCTAGCGGGGGGTCGAGAGCAGTTCTTC.

In this sample, this clonotype turned up many times. The CDR3: CSASGGNSPLHF. For the CDR3, the DNA is TGCAGTGCCAGCGGGGGTAATTCACCCCTCCACTTT. The J gene is TRBJ1-6, the V gene TRBV20-1, with D maybe TRBD1 (5 bases). V was clipped by 6 bases and J by 6 bases, with 9 bases between them. This CDR3 region has 12 residues. Germline assignment: CDR1 DFQATT and CDR2 SNEGSKA (reference sequence).